The sequence of this T cell receptor (beta chain) was determined in a study of T cell repertoires in cytomegalovirus infection. At the level of the study: Selected CMV epitopes included recently identified HLA-C-restricted ones as well as well-studied HLA-B-restricted ones. Public TCR beta signatures provided an indication of both CMV infection and a matching HLA type. Findings and limits, study-wide: Carriers of CMV plus the relevant HLA were identified by cumulative public TCR beta family frequency.

This clonotype was counted many times. Its cognate antigen is unknown. The CDR3 loop spans 16 amino acids. Trimming stripped 1 base from V and 2 bases from J, with 13 bases between. The germline V gene has CDR1 SGHVS and CDR2 FQNEAQ. TCRdb reprocessed the reads with MiXCR, giving one entry per CDR3 protein. The table shows 650,000 to 900,000 distinct CDR3 sequences, with approximately 32% occurring only once. The sequenced sample was cultured CD8+ T cells from PBMCs, obtained from culture after CMV antigen stimulation. This TCR derives from a human donor in good health (CMV status not recorded). Some clones in this sample may be carry-over from other donors' samples. The chain has TRBV7-8 and TRBJ2-3; D unclear. The chain's CDR3 is CASSLGGHILTDTQYF. The CDR3 coding sequence is TGTGCCAGCAGCTTAGGTGGTCACATACTCACAGATACGCAGTATTTT. The variable domain in full, completed from reference TRBV7-8 and TRBJ2-3, reads GAGVSQSPRYKVAKRGQDVALRCDPISGHVSLFWYQQALGQGPEFLTYFQNEAQLDKSGLPSDRFFAERPEGSVSTLKIQRTQQEDSAVYLCASSLGGHILTDTQYFGPGTRLTVL.